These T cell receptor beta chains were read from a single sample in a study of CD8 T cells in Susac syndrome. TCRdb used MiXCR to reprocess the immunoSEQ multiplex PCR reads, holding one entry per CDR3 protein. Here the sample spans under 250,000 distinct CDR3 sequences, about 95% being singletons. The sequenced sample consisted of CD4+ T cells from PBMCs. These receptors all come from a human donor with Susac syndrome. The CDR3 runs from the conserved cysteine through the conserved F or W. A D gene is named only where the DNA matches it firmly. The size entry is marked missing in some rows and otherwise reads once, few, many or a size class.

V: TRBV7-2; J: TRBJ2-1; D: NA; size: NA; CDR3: CASRRGRPYNEQFF; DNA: TGTGCCAGCAGACGAGGGAGGCCCTACAATGAGCAGTTCTTC
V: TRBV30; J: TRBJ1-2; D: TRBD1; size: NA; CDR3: CAWSVLSGTVSRGNYGYTF; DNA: TGTGCCTGGAGTGTACTCTCCGGGACAGTTTCGAGAGGCAACTATGGCTACACCTTC
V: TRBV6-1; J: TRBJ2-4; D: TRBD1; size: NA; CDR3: CASSRRSLGQGGNIQYF; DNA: TGTGCCAGCAGTCGCCGGAGCCTGGGACAGGGGGGGAACATTCAGTACTTC
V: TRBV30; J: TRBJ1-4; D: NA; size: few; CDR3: CAWRSSRGRGEKLFF; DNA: TGTGCCTGGAGATCCTCACGGGGCCGCGGTGAAAAACTGTTTTTT
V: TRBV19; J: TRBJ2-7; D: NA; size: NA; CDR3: CATAGTLLGEQYF; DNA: TGTGCCACAGCCGGGACACTTCTCGGCGAGCAGTACTTC
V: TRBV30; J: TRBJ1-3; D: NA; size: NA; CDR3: CAWSVLLVDTIYF; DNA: TGTGCCTGGAGTGTACTCCTCGTAGACACCATATATTTT
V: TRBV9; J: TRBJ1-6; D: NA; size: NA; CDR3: CASSASGPGLGSPLHF; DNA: TGTGCCAGCAGCGCCTCAGGTCCGGGGCTTGGTTCACCCCTCCACTTT
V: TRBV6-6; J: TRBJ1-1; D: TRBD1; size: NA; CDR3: CASSYGTGTGKTEAFF; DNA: TGTGCCAGCAGTTATGGGACCGGGACAGGGAAAACTGAAGCTTTCTTT
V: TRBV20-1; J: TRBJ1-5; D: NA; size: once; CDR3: CSYSGGDSNQPQHF; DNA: TGCAGTTACTCCGGAGGGGATAGCAATCAGCCCCAGCATTTT
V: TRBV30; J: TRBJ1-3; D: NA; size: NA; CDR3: CAWSVGGGNTIYF; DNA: TGTGCCTGGAGTGTGGGCGGAGGAAACACCATATATTTT
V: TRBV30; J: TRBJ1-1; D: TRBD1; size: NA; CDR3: CAWMGGTVGPNTEAFF; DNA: TGTGCCTGGATGGGGGGGACAGTAGGACCGAACACTGAAGCTTTCTTT
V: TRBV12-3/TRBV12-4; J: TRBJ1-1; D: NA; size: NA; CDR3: CASKWSTEAFF; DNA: TGTGCCAGCAAATGGAGCACTGAAGCTTTCTTT
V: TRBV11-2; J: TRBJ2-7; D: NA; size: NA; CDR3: CASSLDRAVDEQYF; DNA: TGTGCCAGCAGCTTAGATAGGGCAGTAGACGAGCAGTACTTC
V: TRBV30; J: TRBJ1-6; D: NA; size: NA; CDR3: CASSLGGRSYNSPLHF; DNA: TGTGCCTCCTCGCTGGGGGGTCGCTCCTATAATTCACCCCTCCACTTT
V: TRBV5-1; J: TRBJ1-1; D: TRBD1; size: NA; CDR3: CASSLAPGQGEAFF; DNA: TGCGCCAGCAGCTTGGCGCCGGGACAGGGAGAAGCTTTCTTT
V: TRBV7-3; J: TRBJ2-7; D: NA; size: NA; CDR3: CASSLRDRSLEQYF; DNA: TGTGCCAGCAGCTTACGGGACCGTAGCCTCGAGCAGTACTTC
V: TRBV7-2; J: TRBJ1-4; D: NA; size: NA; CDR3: CASSLGTSWTAEKLFF; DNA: TGTGCCAGCAGCTTAGGCACCAGCTGGACAGCCGAAAAACTGTTTTTT
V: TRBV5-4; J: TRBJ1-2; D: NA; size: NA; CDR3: CASSLESSSYGYTF; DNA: TGTGCCAGCAGCTTGGAATCCTCCAGCTATGGCTACACCTTC
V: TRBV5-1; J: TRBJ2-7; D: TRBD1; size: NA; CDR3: CASSSDRDRAHYEQYF; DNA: TGCGCCAGCAGCTCAGACCGGGACAGGGCTCACTACGAGCAGTACTTC
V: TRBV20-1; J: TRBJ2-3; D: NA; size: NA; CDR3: CSAWTDTQYF; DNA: TGCAGTGCCTGGACAGATACGCAGTATTTT
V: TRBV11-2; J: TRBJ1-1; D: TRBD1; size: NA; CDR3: CASSTGGAVTEAFF; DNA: TGTGCCAGCAGCACAGGGGGCGCAGTCACTGAAGCTTTCTTT
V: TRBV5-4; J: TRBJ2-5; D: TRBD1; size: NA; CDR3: CASSLMDRGGGETQYF; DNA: TGTGCCAGCAGCCTTATGGACAGGGGAGGCGGGGAGACCCAGTACTTC
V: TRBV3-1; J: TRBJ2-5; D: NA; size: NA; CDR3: CASSQVYRETQYF; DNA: TGTGCCAGCAGCCAAGTTTATCGGGAGACCCAGTACTTC
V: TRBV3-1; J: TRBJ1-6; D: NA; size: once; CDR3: CASSQSGVRPLHF; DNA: TGTGCCAGCAGCCAGTCGGGGGTTCGACCCCTCCACTTT
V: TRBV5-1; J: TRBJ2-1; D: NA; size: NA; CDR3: CASSLDVAAEQFF; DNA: TGCGCCAGCAGCTTGGATGTGGCGGCCGAGCAGTTCTTC
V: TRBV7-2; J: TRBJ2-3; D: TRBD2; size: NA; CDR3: CASSSRPPTSGLTTDTQYF; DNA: TGTGCCAGCAGCTCCCGCCCCCCGACTAGCGGTTTGACCACAGATACGCAGTATTTT
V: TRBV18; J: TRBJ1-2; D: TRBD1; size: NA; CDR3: CASSPRRQGTLYSDYTF; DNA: TGTGCCAGCTCACCAAGACGACAGGGAACCCTATATAGTGACTACACCTTC
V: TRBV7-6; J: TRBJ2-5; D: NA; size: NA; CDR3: CASSLALRETQYF; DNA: TGTGCCAGCAGCTTAGCCTTGCGGGAGACCCAGTACTTC
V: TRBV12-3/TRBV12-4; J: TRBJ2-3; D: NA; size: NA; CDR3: CASSSAPDSALTDTQYF; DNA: TGTGCCAGCAGTTCAGCCCCAGACTCAGCCCTCACAGATACGCAGTATTTT
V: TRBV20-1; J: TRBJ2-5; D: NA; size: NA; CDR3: CSARVGNRQETQYF; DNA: TGCAGTGCTAGAGTAGGGAATCGTCAAGAGACCCAGTACTTC
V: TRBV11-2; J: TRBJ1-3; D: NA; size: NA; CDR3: CASSLGTPAAGNTIYF; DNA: TGTGCCAGCAGCTTAGGGACCCCGGCGGCTGGAAACACCATATATTTT
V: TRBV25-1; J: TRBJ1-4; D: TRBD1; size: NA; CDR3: CASSDFGGQLNEKLFF; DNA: TGTGCCAGCAGTGATTTTGGGGGACAGTTGAATGAAAAACTGTTTTTT
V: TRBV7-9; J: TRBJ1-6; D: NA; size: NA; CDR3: CASSSLGDSPLHF; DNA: TGTGCCAGCAGCTCCTTGGGGGATTCACCCCTCCACTTT
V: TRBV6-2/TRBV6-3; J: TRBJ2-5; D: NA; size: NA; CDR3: CASGGVPETQYF; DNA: TGTGCCAGCGGAGGAGTGCCAGAGACCCAGTACTTC
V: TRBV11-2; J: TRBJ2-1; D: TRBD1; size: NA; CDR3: CASRRTQGYNEQFF; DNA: TGTGCCAGCAGGCGAACACAGGGGTACAATGAGCAGTTCTTC
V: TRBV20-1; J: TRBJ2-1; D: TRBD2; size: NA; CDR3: CSARVKTSSNEQFF; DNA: TGCAGTGCTAGGGTTAAGACTAGCTCGAATGAGCAGTTCTTC
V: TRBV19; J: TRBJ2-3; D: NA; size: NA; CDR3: CASSLQGRGLTDTQYF; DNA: TGTGCCAGTAGTCTCCAGGGGCGGGGGCTCACAGATACGCAGTATTTT
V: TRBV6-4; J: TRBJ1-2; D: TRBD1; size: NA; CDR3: CASRPTGGAVYGYTF; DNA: TGTGCCAGCAGGCCGACAGGGGGCGCGGTCTATGGCTACACCTTC
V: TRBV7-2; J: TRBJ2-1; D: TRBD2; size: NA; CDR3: CASSPALGWRGDHNEQFF; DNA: TGTGCCAGCAGCCCCGCCTTGGGATGGCGGGGGGACCACAATGAGCAGTTCTTC